The clone carrying this T cell receptor (beta chain) was picked up one time. Its antigen remains unknown. These data belong to a study of T-cell memory formation after mild COVID-19. Study background: Clustering of TCRs was largely donor specific.

Findings and limits, study-wide: Some SARS-CoV-2-responding clones were already detected in memory before infection. The CD4+ clones that contracted clustered mainly within CM and EM, and the CD8+ clones concentrated in EMRA.

MiXCR was run by TCRdb on the 5' RACE reads, yielding one entry per CDR3 protein. The repertoire consists of 350,000 to 450,000 distinct CDR3 sequences, with around 15% occurring once and the leading ten covering less than 25%. Material: PBMCs or a T cell subset sorted from them (not recorded which). The source of this sequence is a man between 18 and 35 years old who had mild COVID-19 (a few samples of this study predate the infection). Cell type and time point are not known.

This CDR3 is CASSLYGGTGNEQFF. The DNA for the CDR3 is TGTGCCAGCAGCCTATATGGGGGGACCGGCAATGAGCAGTTCTTC. The V call is TRBV5-6, the J call TRBJ2-1, with TRBD2 as a possible D gene (6 bases). This CDR3 comprises 15 residues. With 4 bases removed from V and 6 bases from J, the gap between germline ends came to 17 bases. The germline gives CDR1 SGHDT, CDR2 YYEEEE.